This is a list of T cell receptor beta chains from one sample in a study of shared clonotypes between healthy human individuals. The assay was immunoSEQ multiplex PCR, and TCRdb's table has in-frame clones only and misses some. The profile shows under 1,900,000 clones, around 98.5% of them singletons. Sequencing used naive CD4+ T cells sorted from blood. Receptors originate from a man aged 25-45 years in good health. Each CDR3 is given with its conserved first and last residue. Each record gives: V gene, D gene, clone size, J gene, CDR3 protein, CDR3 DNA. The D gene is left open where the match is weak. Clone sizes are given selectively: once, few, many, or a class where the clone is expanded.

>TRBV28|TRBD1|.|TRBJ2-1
CASRRQGRTSYNEQFF
TGTGCCAGCAGACGACAGGGGAGGACCTCCTACAATGAGCAGTTCTTC
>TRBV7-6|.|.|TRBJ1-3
CASSLNRERRNTIYF
TGTGCCAGCAGCTTGAACAGGGAAAGGAGAAACACCATATATTTT
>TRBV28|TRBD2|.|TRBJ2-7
CASALAGLGEQYF
TGTGCCAGCGCCCTAGCGGGACTTGGCGAGCAGTACTTC
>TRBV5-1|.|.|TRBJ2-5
CASSLASNLGETQYF
TGCGCCAGCAGCTTGGCCAGCAACCTCGGGGAGACCCAGTACTTC
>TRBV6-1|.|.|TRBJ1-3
CASSEQGGGNTIYF
TGTGCCAGCAGTGAACAGGGTGGTGGAAACACCATATATTTT
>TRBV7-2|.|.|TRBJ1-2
CASSLDRRDYGYTF
TGTGCCAGCAGCTTAGACCGCAGGGACTATGGCTACACCTTC
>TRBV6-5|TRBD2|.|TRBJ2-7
CASTSGSFSYEQYF
TGTGCCAGCACAAGCGGGAGCTTCTCCTACGAGCAGTACTTC
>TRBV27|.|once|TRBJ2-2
CASSWSAGELFF
TGTGCCAGCAGTTGGAGCGCCGGGGAGCTGTTTTTT
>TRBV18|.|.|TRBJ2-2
CASSPKSANTGELFF
TGTGCCAGCTCACCAAAATCGGCGAACACCGGGGAGCTGTTTTTT
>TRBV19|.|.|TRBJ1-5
CASRKSGDLDNQPQHF
TGTGCTAGTAGGAAATCAGGGGATCTGGACAATCAGCCCCAGCATTTT
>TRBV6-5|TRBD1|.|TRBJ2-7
CASSYVGQYVSEQYF
TGTGCCAGCAGTTACGTGGGACAGTATGTTTCCGAGCAGTACTTC
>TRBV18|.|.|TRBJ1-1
CASSSKVSNTEAFF
TGTGCCAGCTCCTCCAAAGTCTCGAACACTGAAGCTTTCTTT
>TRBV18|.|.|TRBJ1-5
CASSLLARDQPQHF
TGTGCCAGCTCCCTCTTGGCCAGGGATCAGCCCCAGCATTTT
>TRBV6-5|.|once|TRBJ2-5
CASSYAGTRWETQYF
TGTGCCAGCAGTTACGCAGGGACGAGATGGGAGACCCAGTACTTC
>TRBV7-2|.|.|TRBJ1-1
CASSLKGTGPTEAFF
TGTGCCAGCAGCTTAAAGGGCACAGGCCCCACTGAAGCTTTCTTT
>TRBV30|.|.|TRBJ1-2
CGIGENRVNYGYTF
TGTGGGATCGGGGAGAACAGGGTTAACTATGGCTACACCTTC
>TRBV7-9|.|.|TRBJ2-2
CASSLIGRGTGELFF
TGTGCCAGCAGCTTAATAGGCAGGGGCACCGGGGAGCTGTTTTTT
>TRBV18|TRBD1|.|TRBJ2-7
CASSPGTGAMVEQYF
TGTGCCAGCTCCCCCGGGACAGGGGCCATGGTTGAGCAGTACTTC
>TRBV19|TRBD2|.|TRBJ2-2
CASRVAGLADTGELFF
TGTGCCAGCCGAGTGGCGGGACTAGCGGACACCGGGGAGCTGTTTTTT
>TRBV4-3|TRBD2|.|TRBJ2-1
CASSQDRRGTSGYNEQFF
TGCGCCAGCAGCCAAGATAGGCGGGGGACTAGCGGCTACAATGAGCAGTTCTTC
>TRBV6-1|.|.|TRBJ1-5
CASSELPNGPNQPQHF
TGTGCCAGCAGTGAGCTGCCCAACGGCCCCAATCAGCCCCAGCATTTT
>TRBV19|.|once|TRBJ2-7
CASSILVGGGGGYEQYF
TGTGCCAGTAGTATATTAGTGGGTGGTGGAGGTGGCTACGAGCAGTACTTC
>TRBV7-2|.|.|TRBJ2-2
CASRSPMQVTGELFF
TGTGCCAGCAGAAGTCCGATGCAAGTCACCGGGGAGCTGTTTTTT
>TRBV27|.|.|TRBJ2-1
CASSFLTGYGSGYNEQFF
TGTGCCAGCAGTTTTCTCACAGGGTATGGTTCGGGTTACAATGAGCAGTTCTTC
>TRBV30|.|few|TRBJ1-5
CAWSSQVRNNQPQHF
TGTGCCTGGAGTAGTCAGGTCCGGAACAATCAGCCCCAGCATTTT
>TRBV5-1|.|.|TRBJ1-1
CASRSENTEAFF
TGCGCCAGCAGGTCAGAAAACACTGAAGCTTTCTTT
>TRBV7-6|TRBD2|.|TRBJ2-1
CASSLGLYRTSGSNYNEQFF
TGTGCCAGCAGCTTAGGGTTATATAGGACTAGCGGGAGTAATTACAATGAGCAGTTCTTC
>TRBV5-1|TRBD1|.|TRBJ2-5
CASSSTGVQETQYF
TGCGCCAGCAGCTCGACAGGGGTTCAAGAGACCCAGTACTTC
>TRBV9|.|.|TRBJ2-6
CASSLLLSGANVLTF
TGTGCCAGCAGCCTACTCCTCTCTGGGGCCAACGTCCTGACTTTC
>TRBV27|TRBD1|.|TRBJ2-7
CASSLVAGGFYEQYF
TGTGCCAGCAGTTTAGTCGCAGGGGGCTTCTACGAGCAGTACTTC
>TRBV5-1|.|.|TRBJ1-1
CASTSPAEGVAEAFF
TGCGCCAGCACCTCTCCGGCCGAAGGGGTCGCTGAAGCTTTCTTT
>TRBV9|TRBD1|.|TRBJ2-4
CASSDRDRGAKNIQYF
TGTGCCAGCAGCGACCGGGACAGGGGAGCCAAAAACATTCAGTACTTC
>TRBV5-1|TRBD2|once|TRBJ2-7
CASSYLAPGGQNEQYF
TGCGCCAGCAGCTATCTAGCCCCGGGAGGGCAAAACGAGCAGTACTTC
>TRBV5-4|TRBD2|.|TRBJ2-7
CASRSGTSGSYEQYF
TGTGCCAGCAGGTCCGGGACTAGCGGAAGCTACGAGCAGTACTTC
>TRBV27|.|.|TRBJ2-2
CASRAWGHSGELFF
TGTGCCAGCAGGGCCTGGGGGCATTCCGGGGAGCTGTTTTTT
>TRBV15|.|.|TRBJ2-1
CATSRDLTGVLYNEQFF
TGTGCCACCAGCAGAGATCTCACGGGAGTGCTCTACAATGAGCAGTTCTTC
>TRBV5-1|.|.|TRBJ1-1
CASSLQSSNTEAFF
TGCGCCAGCAGTCTACAGAGTTCGAACACTGAAGCTTTCTTT
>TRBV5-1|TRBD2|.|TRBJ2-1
CASSMAGGAYNEQFF
TGCGCCAGCAGCATGGCGGGGGGCGCTTACAATGAGCAGTTCTTC
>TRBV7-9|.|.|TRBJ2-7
CASSPRTNAYEQYF
TGTGCCAGCAGCCCCCGGACAAATGCCTACGAGCAGTACTTC
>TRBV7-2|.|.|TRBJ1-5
CASSLEATGSNQPQHF
TGTGCCAGCAGCTTAGAGGCCACAGGCAGCAATCAGCCCCAGCATTTT
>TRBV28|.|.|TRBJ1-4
CASSLSHEKLFF
TGTGCCAGCAGTTTGAGCCATGAAAAACTGTTTTTT
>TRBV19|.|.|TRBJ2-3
CASGGLQDTQYF
TGTGCCAGTGGTGGGCTTCAAGATACGCAGTATTTT
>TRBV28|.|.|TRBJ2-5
CASKPLAETQYF
TGTGCCAGCAAGCCACTCGCCGAGACCCAGTACTTC
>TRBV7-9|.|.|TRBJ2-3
CASSSVRTDTQYF
TGTGCCAGCAGCTCCGTCAGAACAGATACGCAGTATTTT